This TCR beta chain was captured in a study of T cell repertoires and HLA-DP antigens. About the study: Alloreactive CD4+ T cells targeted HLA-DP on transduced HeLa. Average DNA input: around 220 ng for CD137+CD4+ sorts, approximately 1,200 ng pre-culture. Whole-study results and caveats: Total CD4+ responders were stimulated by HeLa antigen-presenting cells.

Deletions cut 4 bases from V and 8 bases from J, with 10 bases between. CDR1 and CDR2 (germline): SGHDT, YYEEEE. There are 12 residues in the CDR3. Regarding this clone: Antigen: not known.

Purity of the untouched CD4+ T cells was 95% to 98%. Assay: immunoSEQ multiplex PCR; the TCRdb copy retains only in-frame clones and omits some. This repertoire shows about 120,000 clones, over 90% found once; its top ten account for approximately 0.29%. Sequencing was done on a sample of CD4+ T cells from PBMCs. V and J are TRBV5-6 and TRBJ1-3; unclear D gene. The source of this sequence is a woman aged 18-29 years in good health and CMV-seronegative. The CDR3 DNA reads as TGTGCCAGCAGCCAGGAAGGCTACACCATATATTTT. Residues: CASSQEGYTIYF.